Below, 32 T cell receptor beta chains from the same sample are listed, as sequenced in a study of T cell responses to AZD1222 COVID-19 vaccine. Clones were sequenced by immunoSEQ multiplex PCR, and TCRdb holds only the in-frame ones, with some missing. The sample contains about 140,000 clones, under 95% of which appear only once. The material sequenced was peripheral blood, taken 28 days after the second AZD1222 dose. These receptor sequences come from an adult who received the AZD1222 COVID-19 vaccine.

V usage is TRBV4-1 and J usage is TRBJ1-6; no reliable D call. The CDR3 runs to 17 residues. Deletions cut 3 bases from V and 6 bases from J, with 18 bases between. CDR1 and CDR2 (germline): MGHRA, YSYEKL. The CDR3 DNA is TGCGCCAGCAGCCAGAGGCGGCTTCAGGTGTTTAATTCACCCCTCCACTTT. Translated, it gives CASSQRRLQVFNSPLHF.

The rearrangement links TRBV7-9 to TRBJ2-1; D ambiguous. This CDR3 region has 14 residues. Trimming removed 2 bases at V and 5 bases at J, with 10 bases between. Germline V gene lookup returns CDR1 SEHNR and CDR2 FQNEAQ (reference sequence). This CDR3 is CASSLTAVDNEQFF. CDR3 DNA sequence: TGTGCCAGCAGCTTAACGGCAGTTGACAATGAGCAGTTCTTC.

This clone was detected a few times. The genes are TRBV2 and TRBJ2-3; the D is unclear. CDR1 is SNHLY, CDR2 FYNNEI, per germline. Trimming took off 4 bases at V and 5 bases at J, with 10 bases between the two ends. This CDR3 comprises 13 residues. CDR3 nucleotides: TGTGCCAGCAGTGGGAGTTGGATAGATACGCAGTATTTT. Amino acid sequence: CASSGSWIDTQYF.

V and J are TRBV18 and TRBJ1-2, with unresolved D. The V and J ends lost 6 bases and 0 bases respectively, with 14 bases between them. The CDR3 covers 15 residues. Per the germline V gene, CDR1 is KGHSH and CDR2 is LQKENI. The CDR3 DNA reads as TGTGCCAGCTCGAACCAGTCGGGAGCTAACTATGGCTACACCTTC. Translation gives CASSNQSGANYGYTF.

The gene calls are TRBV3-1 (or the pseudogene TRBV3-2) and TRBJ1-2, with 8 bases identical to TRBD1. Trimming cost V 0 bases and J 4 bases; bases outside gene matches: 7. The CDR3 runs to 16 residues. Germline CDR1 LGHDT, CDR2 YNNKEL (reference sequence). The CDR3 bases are TGTGCCAGCAGCCAAGACACCTACAGGGGGATCTATGGCTACACCTTC. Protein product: CASSQDTYRGIYGYTF.

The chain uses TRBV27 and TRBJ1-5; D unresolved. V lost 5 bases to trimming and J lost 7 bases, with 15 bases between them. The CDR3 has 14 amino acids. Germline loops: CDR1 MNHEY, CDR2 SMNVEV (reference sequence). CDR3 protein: CASSPGPRVQPQHF. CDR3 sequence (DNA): TGTGCCAGCAGTCCCGGGCCGCGGGTACAGCCCCAGCATTTT.

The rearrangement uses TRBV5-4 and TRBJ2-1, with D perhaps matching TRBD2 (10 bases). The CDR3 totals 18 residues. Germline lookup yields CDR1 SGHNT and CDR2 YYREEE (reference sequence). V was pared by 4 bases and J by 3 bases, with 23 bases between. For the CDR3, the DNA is TGTGCCAGCAGCGGTACACAGGGGGCTAGCGGGGGCTACAATGAGCAGTTCTTC. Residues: CASSGTQGASGGYNEQFF.

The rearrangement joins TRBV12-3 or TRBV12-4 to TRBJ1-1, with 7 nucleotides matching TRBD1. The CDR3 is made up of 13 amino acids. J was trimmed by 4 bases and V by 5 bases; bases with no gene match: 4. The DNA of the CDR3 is TGTGCCAGCAGTCGCAGGGGGTTCACTGAAGCTTTCTTT. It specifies CASSRRGFTEAFF.

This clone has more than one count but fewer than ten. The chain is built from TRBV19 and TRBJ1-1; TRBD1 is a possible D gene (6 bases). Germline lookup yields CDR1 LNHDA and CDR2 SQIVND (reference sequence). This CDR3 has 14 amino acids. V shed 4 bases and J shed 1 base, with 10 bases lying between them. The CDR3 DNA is TGTGCCAGTAGTACATTGGACAGGAACACTGAAGCTTTCTTT. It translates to CASSTLDRNTEAFF.

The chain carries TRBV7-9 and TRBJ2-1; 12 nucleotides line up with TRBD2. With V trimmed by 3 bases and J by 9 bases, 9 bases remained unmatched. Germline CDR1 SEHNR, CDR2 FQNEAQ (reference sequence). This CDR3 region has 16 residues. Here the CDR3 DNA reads TGTGCCAGCAGCTTCCGACTAGCGGGAGATGGCTTTGAGCAGTTCTTC. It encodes CASSFRLAGDGFEQFF.

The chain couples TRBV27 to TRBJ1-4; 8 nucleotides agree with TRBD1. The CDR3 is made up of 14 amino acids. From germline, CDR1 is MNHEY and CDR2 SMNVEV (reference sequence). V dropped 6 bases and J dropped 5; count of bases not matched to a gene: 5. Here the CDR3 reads CASRTGQGNEKLFF. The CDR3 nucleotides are TGTGCCAGCAGGACTGGACAGGGAAATGAAAAACTGTTTTTT.

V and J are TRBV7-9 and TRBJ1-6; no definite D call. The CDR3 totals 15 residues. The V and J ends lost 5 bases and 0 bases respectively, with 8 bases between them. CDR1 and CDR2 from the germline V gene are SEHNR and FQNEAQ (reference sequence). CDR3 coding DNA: TGTGCCAGCAGCATACAAAGCTCCTATAATTCACCCCTCCACTTT. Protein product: CASSIQSSYNSPLHF.

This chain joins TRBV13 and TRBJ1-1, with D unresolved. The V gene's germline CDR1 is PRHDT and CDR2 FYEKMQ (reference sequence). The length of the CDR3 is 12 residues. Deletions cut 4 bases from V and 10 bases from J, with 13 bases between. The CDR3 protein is CASSSGVARAFF. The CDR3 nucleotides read TGTGCCAGCAGCTCCGGGGTGGCGCGAGCTTTCTTT.

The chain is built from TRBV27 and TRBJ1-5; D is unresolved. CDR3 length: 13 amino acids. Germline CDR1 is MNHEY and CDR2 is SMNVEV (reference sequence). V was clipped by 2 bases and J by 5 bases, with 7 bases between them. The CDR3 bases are TGTGCCAGCAGTTTAAATGGGGATCAGCCCCAGCATTTT. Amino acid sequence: CASSLNGDQPQHF.

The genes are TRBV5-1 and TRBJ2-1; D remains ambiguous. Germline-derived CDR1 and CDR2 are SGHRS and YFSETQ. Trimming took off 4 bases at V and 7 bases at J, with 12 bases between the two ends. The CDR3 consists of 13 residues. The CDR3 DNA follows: TGCGCCAGCAGCCGCTCTGAAGGGAATGAGCAGTTCTTC. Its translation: CASSRSEGNEQFF.

The CDR3 region is CASPRKPFETQYF. CDR3 in DNA: TGTGCCAGCCCCCGAAAGCCCTTCGAGACCCAGTACTTC. This chain connects TRBV2 to TRBJ2-5; D unclear. V lost 8 bases and J lost 5, with 15 bases in between. From germline, CDR1 is SNHLY and CDR2 FYNNEI. There are 13 residues in the CDR3.

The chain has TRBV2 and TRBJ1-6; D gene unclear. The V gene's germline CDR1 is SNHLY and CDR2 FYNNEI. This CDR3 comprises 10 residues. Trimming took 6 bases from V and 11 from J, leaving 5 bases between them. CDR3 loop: CASSGAPLHF. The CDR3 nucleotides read TGTGCCAGCAGCGGGGCACCCCTCCACTTT. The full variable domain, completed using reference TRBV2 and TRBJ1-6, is EPEVTQTPSHQVTQMGQEVILRCVPISNHLYFYWYRQILGQKVEFLVSFYNNEISEKSEIFDDQFSVERPDGSNFTLKIRSTKLEDSAMYFCASSGAPLHFGNGTRLTVT.

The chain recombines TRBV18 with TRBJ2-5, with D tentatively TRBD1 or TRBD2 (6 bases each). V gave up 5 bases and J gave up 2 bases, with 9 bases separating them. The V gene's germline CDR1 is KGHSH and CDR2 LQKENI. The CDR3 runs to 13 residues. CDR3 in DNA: TGTGCCAGCTCAGGGGGGCCGCAAGAGACCCAGTACTTC. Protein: CASSGGPQETQYF.

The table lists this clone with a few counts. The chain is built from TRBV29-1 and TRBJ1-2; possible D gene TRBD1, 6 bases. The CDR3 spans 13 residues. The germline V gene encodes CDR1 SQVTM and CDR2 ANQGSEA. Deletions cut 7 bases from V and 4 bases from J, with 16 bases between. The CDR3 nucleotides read TGCAGCGCGTTCAAAGTGGACAGCTATGGCTACACCTTC. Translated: CSAFKVDSYGYTF.

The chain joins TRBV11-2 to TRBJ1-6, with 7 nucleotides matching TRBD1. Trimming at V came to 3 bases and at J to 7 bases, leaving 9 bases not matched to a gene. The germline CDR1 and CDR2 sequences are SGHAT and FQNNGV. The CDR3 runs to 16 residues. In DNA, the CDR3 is TGTGCCAGCAGCTTGCACAGGGGATCGGGAAATTCACCCCTCCACTTT. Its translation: CASSLHRGSGNSPLHF.

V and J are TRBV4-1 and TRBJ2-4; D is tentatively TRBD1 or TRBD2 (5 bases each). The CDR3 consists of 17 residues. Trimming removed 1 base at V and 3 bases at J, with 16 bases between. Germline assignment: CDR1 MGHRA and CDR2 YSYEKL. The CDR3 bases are TGCGCCAGCAGCCAAGGTGTCAAGGGTGGGGGCAAAAACATTCAGTACTTC. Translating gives CASSQGVKGGGKNIQYF.

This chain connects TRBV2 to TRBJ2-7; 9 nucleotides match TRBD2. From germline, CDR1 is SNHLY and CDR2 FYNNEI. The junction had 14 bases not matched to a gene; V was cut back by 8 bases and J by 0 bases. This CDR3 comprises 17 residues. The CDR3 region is CASQHGRAGGNSYEQYF. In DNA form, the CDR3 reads TGTGCCAGCCAGCACGGTCGTGCGGGGGGGAACTCCTACGAGCAGTACTTC.

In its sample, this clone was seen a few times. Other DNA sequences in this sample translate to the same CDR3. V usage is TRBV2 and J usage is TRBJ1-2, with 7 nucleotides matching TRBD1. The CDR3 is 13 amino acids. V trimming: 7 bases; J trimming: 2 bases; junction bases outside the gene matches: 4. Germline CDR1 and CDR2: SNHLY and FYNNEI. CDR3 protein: CASTRDSNYGYTF. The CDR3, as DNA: TGTGCCAGCACCCGGGACAGCAACTATGGCTACACCTTC.

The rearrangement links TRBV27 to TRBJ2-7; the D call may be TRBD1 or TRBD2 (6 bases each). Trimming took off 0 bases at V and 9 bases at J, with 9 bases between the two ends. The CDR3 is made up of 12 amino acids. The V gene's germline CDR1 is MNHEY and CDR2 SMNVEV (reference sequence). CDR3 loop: CASSLSTGAQYF. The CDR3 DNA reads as TGTGCCAGCAGTTTATCGACGGGGGCGCAGTACTTC.

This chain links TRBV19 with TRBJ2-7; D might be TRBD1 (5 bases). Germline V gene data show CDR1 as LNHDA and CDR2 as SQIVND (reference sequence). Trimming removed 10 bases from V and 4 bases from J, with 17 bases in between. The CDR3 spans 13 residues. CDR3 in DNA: TGTGCCACCCAGGGAACCCCCGCTTACGAGCAGTACTTC. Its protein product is CATQGTPAYEQYF. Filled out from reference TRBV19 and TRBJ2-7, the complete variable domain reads DGGITQSPKYLFRKEGQNVTLSCEQNLNHDAMYWYRQDPGQGLRLIYYSQIVNDFQKGDIAEGYSVSREKKESFPLTVTSAQKNPTAFYLCATQGTPAYEQYFGPGTRLTVT.

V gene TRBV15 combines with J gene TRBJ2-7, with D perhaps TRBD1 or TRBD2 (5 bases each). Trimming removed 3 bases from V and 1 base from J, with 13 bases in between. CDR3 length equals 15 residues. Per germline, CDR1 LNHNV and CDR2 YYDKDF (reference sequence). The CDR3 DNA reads TGTGCCACCAGCAGGGACTTGGACACATCCTACGAGCAGTACTTC. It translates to CATSRDLDTSYEQYF.

In DNA form, the CDR3 reads TGTGCCAGCAGTGCCCAACTAGCGGGAGTTCTCAATGAGCAGTTCTTC. It translates to CASSAQLAGVLNEQFF. V usage is TRBV2 and J usage is TRBJ2-1; 11 positions agree with TRBD2. Germline trimming cut 4 bases from V and 6 bases from J; bases unmatched to any gene: 8. The CDR3 runs to 16 residues. The germline V gene encodes CDR1 SNHLY and CDR2 FYNNEI.

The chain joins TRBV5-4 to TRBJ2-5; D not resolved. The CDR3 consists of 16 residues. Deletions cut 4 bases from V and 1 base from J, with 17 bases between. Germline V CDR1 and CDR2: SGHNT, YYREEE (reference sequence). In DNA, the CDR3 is TGTGCCAGCAGCCCTCCTGCAGGCGGTACCCAAGAGACCCAGTACTTC. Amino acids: CASSPPAGGTQETQYF.

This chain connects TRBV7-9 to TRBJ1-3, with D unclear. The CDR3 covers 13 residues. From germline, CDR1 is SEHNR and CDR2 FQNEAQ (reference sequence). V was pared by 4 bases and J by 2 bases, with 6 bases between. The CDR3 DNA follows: TGTGCCAGCAGCTCGTCCCCTGGAAACACCATATATTTT. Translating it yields CASSSSPGNTIYF.

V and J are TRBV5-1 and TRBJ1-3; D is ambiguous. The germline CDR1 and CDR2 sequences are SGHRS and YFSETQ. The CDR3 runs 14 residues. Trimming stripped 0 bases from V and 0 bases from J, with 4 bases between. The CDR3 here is CASSLEVSGNTIYF. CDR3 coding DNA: TGCGCCAGCAGCTTGGAGGTCTCTGGAAACACCATATATTTT.

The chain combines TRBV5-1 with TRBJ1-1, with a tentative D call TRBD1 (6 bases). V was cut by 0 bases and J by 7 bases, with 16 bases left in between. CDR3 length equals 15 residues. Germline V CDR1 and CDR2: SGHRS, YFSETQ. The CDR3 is CASSLEAGGTGEAFF. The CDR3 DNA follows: TGCGCCAGCAGCTTGGAGGCGGGGGGCACGGGTGAAGCTTTCTTT.

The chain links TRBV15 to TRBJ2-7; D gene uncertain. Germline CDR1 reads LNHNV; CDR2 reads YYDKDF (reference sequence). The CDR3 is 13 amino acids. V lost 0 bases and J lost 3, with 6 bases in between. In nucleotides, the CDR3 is TGTGCCACCAGCAGAGACGAAGGCTACGAGCAGTACTTC. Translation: CATSRDEGYEQYF. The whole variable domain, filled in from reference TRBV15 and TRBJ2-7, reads DAMVIQNPRYQVTQFGKPVTLSCSQTLNHNVMYWYQQKSSQAPKLLFHYYDKDFNNEADTPDNFQSRRPNTSFCFLDIRSPGLGDTAMYLCATSRDEGYEQYFGPGTRLTVT.